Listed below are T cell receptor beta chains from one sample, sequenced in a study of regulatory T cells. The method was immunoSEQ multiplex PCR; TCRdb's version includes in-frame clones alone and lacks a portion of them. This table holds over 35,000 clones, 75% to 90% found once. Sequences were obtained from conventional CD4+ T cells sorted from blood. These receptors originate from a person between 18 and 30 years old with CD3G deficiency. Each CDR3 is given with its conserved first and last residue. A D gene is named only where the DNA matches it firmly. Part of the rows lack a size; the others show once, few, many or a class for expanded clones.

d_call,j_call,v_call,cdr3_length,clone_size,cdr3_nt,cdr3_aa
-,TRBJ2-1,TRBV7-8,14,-,TGTGCCAGCAGCTTTTCCAGGGGAGGGCATGAGCAGTTCTTC,CASSFSRGGHEQFF
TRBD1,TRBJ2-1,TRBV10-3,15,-,TGTGCCATCAGCGGGGGGACAGGGTACGGGGATGAGCAGTTCTTC,CAISGGTGYGDEQFF
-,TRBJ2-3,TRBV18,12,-,TGTGCCAGCTCATATAGCACAGATACGCAGTATTTT,CASSYSTDTQYF
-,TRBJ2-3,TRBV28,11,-,TGTGCCAGCGGAACCCTTGATACGCAGTATTTT,CASGTLDTQYF
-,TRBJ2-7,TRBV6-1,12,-,TGTGCCAGCAGGGACGGCCTAGGCGAGCAGTACTTC,CASRDGLGEQYF
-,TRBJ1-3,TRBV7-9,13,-,TGTGCCACCGGGGGAGCTGCTGGAAACACCATATATTTT,CATGGAAGNTIYF
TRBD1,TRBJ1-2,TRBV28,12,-,TGTGCCAGCAGTCCGCAGGGGGATGGCTACACCTTC,CASSPQGDGYTF
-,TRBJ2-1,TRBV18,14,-,TGTGCCAGCTCTGACCTTTATGGAGGCAATGAGCAGTTCTTC,CASSDLYGGNEQFF
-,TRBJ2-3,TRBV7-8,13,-,TGTGCCAGCAGCTTGGGCCGCACAGATACGCAGTATTTT,CASSLGRTDTQYF
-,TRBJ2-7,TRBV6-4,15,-,TGTGCCAGCACGCGGAACATCCTAGGTCGCTACGAGCAGTACTTC,CASTRNILGRYEQYF
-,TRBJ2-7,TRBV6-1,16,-,TGTGCCAGCAGTGCGGCCCCGGGACAAGGATCCTACGAGCAGTACTTC,CASSAAPGQGSYEQYF
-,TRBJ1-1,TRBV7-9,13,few,TGTGCCAGCAGTACCGCCGACCGGACTGAAGCTTTCTTT,CASSTADRTEAFF
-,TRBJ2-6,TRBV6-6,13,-,TGTGCCAGCAGTCAAGACAGGGCCAACGTCCTGACTTTC,CASSQDRANVLTF
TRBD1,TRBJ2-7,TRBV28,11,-,TGTGCCAGCAGGTCCGGGACAGTCATTTACTTC,CASRSGTVIYF
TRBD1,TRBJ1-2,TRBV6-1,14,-,TGTGCCAGCAGTGAATACGCAGGGGGTAAAGGCTACACCTTC,CASSEYAGGKGYTF
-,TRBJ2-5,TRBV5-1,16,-,TGCGCCAGCAGCTTCCAAGGCGGGGCGTACCAAGAGACCCAGTACTTC,CASSFQGGAYQETQYF
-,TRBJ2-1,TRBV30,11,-,TGTGCCTGGAGTACGGGACCGCAGCAGTTCTTC,CAWSTGPQQFF
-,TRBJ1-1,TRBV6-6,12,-,TGTGCCAGCAGCTCTCAGGGTGATAAAGCTTTCTTT,CASSSQGDKAFF
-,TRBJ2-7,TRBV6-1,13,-,TGTGCCAGCAGTGAGGACGGGGGCTACGAGCAGTACTTC,CASSEDGGYEQYF
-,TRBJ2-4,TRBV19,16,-,TGTGCCAGTAGTCCACGGACGGGGGCTCGCCGAAACATTCAGTACTTC,CASSPRTGARRNIQYF
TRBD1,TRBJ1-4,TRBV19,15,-,TGTGCCAGTAGCAGGGGGGGGAGATCTAATGAAAAACTGTTTTTT,CASSRGGRSNEKLFF
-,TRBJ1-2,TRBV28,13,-,TGTGCCAGCAGTTTTTTATTGGGGCTCGGCTACACCTTC,CASSFLLGLGYTF
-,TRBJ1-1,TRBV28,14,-,TGTGCCAGCAGTGGGGGGGGCAGGGGAACTGAAGCTTTCTTT,CASSGGGRGTEAFF
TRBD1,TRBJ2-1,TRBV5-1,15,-,TGCGCCAGCAGCTTGGCCGGGACAGGGATCCATGAGCAGTTCTTC,CASSLAGTGIHEQFF
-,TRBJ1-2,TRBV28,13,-,TGTGCCAGCAGGGGACCACGGGGCTATGGCTACACCTTC,CASRGPRGYGYTF
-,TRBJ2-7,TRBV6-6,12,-,TGTGCCAGCAGTCGCCCTAACTCGGAGCAGTACTTC,CASSRPNSEQYF
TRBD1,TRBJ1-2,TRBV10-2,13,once,TGCGCCAGCAGAAAAGGACAGGGTTTGGGCTACACCTTC,CASRKGQGLGYTF
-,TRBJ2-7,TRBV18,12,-,TGTGCCAGCTCAGGGAACTCCTACGAGCAGTACTTC,CASSGNSYEQYF
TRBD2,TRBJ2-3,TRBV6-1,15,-,TGTGCCACCTCCCGGGGGGGGCCCGTCACAGATACGCAGTATTTT,CATSRGGPVTDTQYF